Each of the 27 T cell receptor beta chains below was sequenced from the same sample in a study of cytomegalovirus exposure and HLA in healthy donors. The PCR ran on 60 Vbeta and 13 Jbeta primers. This table comes from immunoSEQ multiplex PCR, and its TCRdb copy is limited to in-frame clones, with some not included. The sample holds about 120,000 clones, over 6.5% seen once. The sample consisted of PBMCs. These receptors all come from a woman between 40 and 55 years old in good health and CMV-seropositive.

There are a few counts of this clone. V is TRBV5-1 and J is TRBJ2-3, with D perhaps TRBD2 (7 bases). V was shortened by 4 bases and J by 5 bases, with 17 bases between the two germline ends. The length of the CDR3 is 15 residues. In germline, CDR1 is SGHRS, CDR2 YFSETQ. The CDR3 nucleotides read TGCGCCAGCAGCCCTGGGGCGGGGGCGAAAGATACGCAGTATTTT. It encodes CASSPGAGAKDTQYF.

The V gene is TRBV10-3, the J gene TRBJ2-2; 9 nucleotides align to TRBD1. V was pared by 11 bases and J by 5 bases, with 15 bases of the junction left unmatched. Germline CDR1 reads ENHRY; CDR2 reads SYGVKD. This CDR3 is built from 16 residues. The CDR3: CASHPWDRAGTGELFF. CDR3 nucleotides: TGTGCCTCCCACCCCTGGGACAGGGCGGGGACCGGGGAGCTGTTTTTT.

The sample holds a few counts of this clone. The J gene is TRBJ2-5, the V gene TRBV6-6; TRBD2 aligns across 13 bases. V gave up 5 bases and J gave up 3 bases; unmatched junction bases: 3. CDR3 length equals 15 residues. Germline V gene lookup returns CDR1 MNHNY and CDR2 SVGAGI (reference sequence). CDR3: CASSRTSGGEETQYF. In nucleotides, the CDR3 is TGTGCCAGCAGTCGAACTAGCGGGGGGGAAGAGACCCAGTACTTC.

This chain links TRBV2 with TRBJ1-2; TRBD1 aligns across 8 bases. This CDR3 is built from 17 residues. Trimming removed 3 bases from V and 0 bases from J; junction bases left unmatched: 9. Germline CDR1 SNHLY, CDR2 FYNNEI. This CDR3 reads CASSEDRELFANYGYTF. The CDR3 DNA reads TGTGCCAGCAGTGAGGACAGGGAGCTTTTTGCTAACTATGGCTACACCTTC.

This clone was seen a handful of times. The rearrangement uses TRBV7-9 and TRBJ2-5; 7 bases match TRBD1. The CDR3 length is 14 residues. The V gene end was trimmed by 5 bases and the J gene end by 4 bases; junction bases not matched to a gene: 7. Germline CDR1 SEHNR, CDR2 FQNEAQ (reference sequence). The chain's CDR3 is CASSPTGERETQYF. The DNA for the CDR3 is TGTGCCAGCAGCCCCACAGGGGAGCGAGAGACCCAGTACTTC.

This clone has just a few counts. The chain couples TRBV5-1 to TRBJ2-7; D may be TRBD1 (6 bases). Germline V gene lookup returns CDR1 SGHRS and CDR2 YFSETQ. Deletions cut 4 bases from V and 3 bases from J, with 20 bases between. The CDR3 runs to 16 residues. CDR3 coding DNA: TGCGCCAGCAGCAGAGGGGGACCCAGCCTCCTCTACGAGCAGTACTTC. This translates into CASSRGGPSLLYEQYF.

The chain joins TRBV2 to TRBJ1-1, with 7 bases that match TRBD1. V shed 6 bases, J shed 5 bases, and the junction held 9 bases outside the gene matches. This CDR3 spans 14 amino acids. Germline V gene lookup returns CDR1 SNHLY and CDR2 FYNNEI. DNA of the CDR3: TGTGCCAGCAGCCCTAACAGGGGATGGACTGAAGCTTTCTTT. Amino acids: CASSPNRGWTEAFF.

This clone was observed a handful of times. The CDR3 here is CASSVDREIYRGTEAFF. CDR3 sequence (DNA): TGTGCCAGCAGCGTAGACAGGGAGATCTATCGTGGCACTGAAGCTTTCTTT. The rearrangement links TRBV9 to TRBJ1-1; D might be TRBD1 (6 bases). The CDR3 totals 17 residues. Germline lookup yields CDR1 SGDLS and CDR2 YYNGEE. V was pared by 0 bases and J by 4 bases, with 19 bases between.

The chain employs TRBV28 and TRBJ2-5, with 7 bases that match TRBD1. J lost 2 bases, V lost 4 bases, and 4 bases had no gene match. The germline V gene encodes CDR1 MDHEN and CDR2 SYDVKM. This CDR3 has 14 amino acids. The DNA for the CDR3 is TGTGCCAGCAGTTCGACGGACAGGCAAGAGACCCAGTACTTC. Translation gives CASSSTDRQETQYF.

This clone was observed a handful of times. The chain combines TRBV5-6 with TRBJ1-5, with 8 bases fitting TRBD1. The CDR3 runs to 14 residues. The ends lost 7 bases at V and 3 bases at J; junction bases unmatched: 6. Germline V gene data show CDR1 as SGHDT and CDR2 as YYEEEE. The CDR3 sequence is CASGDRGDNQPQHF. CDR3 in DNA: TGTGCCAGCGGCGACAGGGGCGACAATCAGCCCCAGCATTTT.

For the CDR3, the DNA is TGTGCCAGCAGCCAAGGGACTAGCGGGGCTTCGAGGGAGACCCAGTACTTC. Residues: CASSQGTSGASRETQYF. The chain uses TRBV4-2 and TRBJ2-5, with TRBD2 matching 12 bases. CDR3 size: 17 residues. Unmatched junction bases numbered 8, after V lost 1 base and J lost 5 bases. The V gene's germline CDR1 is LGHNA and CDR2 YNFKEQ.

The chain joins TRBV6-5 to TRBJ1-5; D is unresolved. The CDR3 loop spans 13 amino acids. CDR1 is MNHEY and CDR2 is SVGAGI in the germline V gene. Trimming shortened V by 0 bases and J by 5 bases, and 5 bases separated the two germline ends. The CDR3 is CASSYSRYQPQHF. In DNA, the CDR3 is TGTGCCAGCAGTTACTCGAGATATCAGCCCCAGCATTTT.

The chain links TRBV5-4 to TRBJ2-3; maybe TRBD1 (6 bases). Looked up from germline, CDR1 is SGHNT and CDR2 is YYREEE (reference sequence). The length of the CDR3 is 14 residues. With 5 bases removed from V and 4 bases from J, the gap between germline ends came to 14 bases. CDR3 nucleotides: TGTGCCAGCAGTCTCAGGGGTAGGGCAGATACGCAGTATTTT. Translated: CASSLRGRADTQYF.

V gene TRBV11-3 combines with J gene TRBJ2-2; TRBD1 matches 9 bases. There are 15 residues in the CDR3. V shed 5 bases, J shed 3 bases, and the junction held 4 bases outside the gene matches. Germline V gene sequence: CDR1 SGHNT, CDR2 YENEEA. The CDR3: CASSLQGADTGELFF. The DNA of the CDR3 is TGTGCCAGCAGCCTACAGGGGGCTGACACCGGGGAGCTGTTTTTT.

This clone has only a few counts. The gene calls are TRBV5-1 and TRBJ2-7; 7 positions agree with TRBD1. The CDR3 has 16 amino acids. Trimming at V came to 4 bases and at J to 1 base, leaving 11 bases not matched to a gene. From germline, CDR1 is SGHRS and CDR2 YFSETQ. Here the CDR3 DNA reads TGCGCCAGCAGCACCCATGGGACAGATAGTTCCTACGAGCAGTACTTC. Its translation: CASSTHGTDSSYEQYF.

This clone was recorded a few times. The chain joins TRBV5-1 to TRBJ2-7; 7 bases map to TRBD1. V was clipped by 5 bases and J by 5 bases; unmatched bases: 4. Germline values: CDR1 SGHRS, CDR2 YFSETQ. This CDR3 has 12 residues. The CDR3 DNA sequence: TGCGCCAGCAGAAGGACAGGTCACGAGCAGTACTTC. As protein: CASRRTGHEQYF.

There are a few counts of this clone. The V gene is TRBV21-1, the J gene TRBJ1-2; the table's D call TRBD1 went unverified against the DNA. TRBV21-1 constitutes a pseudogene. CDR3 length equals 14 residues. The CDR3 DNA is TGTGCCAGCAGCAAGACAGGGGGCGACTATGGCTACACCTTC. It codes for CASSKTGGDYGYTF.

This chain links TRBV6-6 with TRBJ2-7; 10 bases match TRBD1. Germline lookup yields CDR1 MNHNY and CDR2 SVGAGI (reference sequence). The junction had 8 bases not matched to a gene; V was cut back by 6 bases and J by 3 bases. The CDR3 is 15 amino acids. DNA of the CDR3: TGTGCCAGCAGCCCCTACGGACAGGGGGACTACGAGCAGTACTTC. Amino acids: CASSPYGQGDYEQYF.

The sample holds a few counts of this clone. This chain links TRBV25-1 with TRBJ1-2, with D possibly being TRBD1 (5 bases). Germline CDR1 MGHDK, CDR2 SYGVNS. CDR3 length: 13 amino acids. V was shortened by 7 bases and J by 8 bases, with 17 bases between the two germline ends. The CDR3 sequence: CASMKASGEGYTF. The CDR3 DNA reads as TGTGCCAGCATGAAAGCCTCGGGGGAAGGCTACACCTTC.

V usage is TRBV6-5 and J usage is TRBJ1-2, with 8 bases that match TRBD1. The germline CDR1 and CDR2 sequences are MNHEY and SVGAGI. The CDR3 length is 13 residues. The V gene end was trimmed by 11 bases and the J gene end by 1 base; junction bases not matched to a gene: 6. CDR3: CAVRTGGNYGYTF. CDR3 sequence (DNA): TGTGCCGTCCGAACAGGGGGTAACTATGGCTACACCTTC.

This sequence joins TRBV7-2 and TRBJ1-2, with D perhaps TRBD1 (5 bases). The germline V and J ends were trimmed by 5 bases and 0 bases, with 10 bases remaining between them. The CDR3 runs to 14 residues. Germline CDR1 and CDR2: SGHTA and FQGNSA. This CDR3 is CASSPTVSNYGYTF. DNA of the CDR3: TGTGCCAGCAGCCCGACAGTTTCTAACTATGGCTACACCTTC.

The V and J genes are TRBV7-7 and TRBJ1-4; D is ambiguous. Between the trimmed V and J ends, which lost 6 bases and 3 bases, there was a span of 8 bases. The CDR3 has 13 residues. Looked up from germline, CDR1 is SSHAT and CDR2 is FNYEAQ (reference sequence). The CDR3 DNA reads TGTGCCAGCAGTAGAGGTCCTAATGAAAAACTGTTTTTT. As protein: CASSRGPNEKLFF.

The chain is built from TRBV5-1 and TRBJ1-4; the match to TRBD1 covers 7 bases. Germline assignment: CDR1 SGHRS and CDR2 YFSETQ. The CDR3 extends over 15 amino acids. Germline trimming cut 4 bases from V and 4 bases from J; bases unmatched to any gene: 7. The CDR3 DNA reads as TGCGCCAGCAGCCTTAGACAGGGACTTAATGAAAAACTGTTTTTT. Translation: CASSLRQGLNEKLFF.

V usage is TRBV28 and J usage is TRBJ1-2; D uncertain. Trimming pared 6 bases from V and 6 bases from J, leaving 14 bases between. This CDR3 is 13 amino acids long. Germline V gives CDR1 MDHEN, CDR2 SYDVKM. The CDR3 sequence: CASSPPRSHGYTF. The CDR3 bases are TGTGCCAGCAGCCCCCCTCGTTCCCATGGCTACACCTTC.

As to this clone: The sample holds other DNA sequences that translate to the same CDR3. The chain carries TRBV18 and TRBJ2-3; D is unresolved. The germline gives CDR1 KGHSH, CDR2 LQKENI. The CDR3 has 13 amino acids. V lost 3 bases and J lost 0, with 4 bases in between. In DNA form, the CDR3 reads TGTGCCAGCTCACCCCCTAGCACAGATACGCAGTATTTT. Its protein is CASSPPSTDTQYF.

There are a few counts of this clone. This chain joins TRBV5-1 and TRBJ1-4; D remains ambiguous. CDR1 and CDR2 from the germline V gene are SGHRS and YFSETQ. V lost 0 bases, J lost 11 bases, and 17 bases lay in between. The CDR3 has 15 residues. The CDR3 loop reads CASSLGEGHGGKLFF. Here the CDR3 DNA reads TGCGCCAGCAGCTTGGGAGAAGGCCACGGCGGGAAACTGTTTTTT. Based on the CDR3 plus reference TRBV5-1 and TRBJ1-4, the full variable domain is KAGVTQTPRYLIKTRGQQVTLSCSPISGHRSVSWYQQTPGQGLQFLFEYFSETQRNKGNFPGRFSGRQFSNSRSEMNVSTLELGDSALYLCASSLGEGHGGKLFFGSGTQLSVL.

In its sample, this clone was seen a few times. The chain recombines TRBV6-5 with TRBJ2-1; 7 nucleotides agree with TRBD2. CDR3 length: 13 residues. Trimming cost V 8 bases and J 7 bases; bases outside gene matches: 8. Germline V gives CDR1 MNHEY, CDR2 SVGAGI. The CDR3 DNA reads TGTGCCAGCCGGGGTAGCGGGTCTAATGAGCAGTTCTTC. Its translation is CASRGSGSNEQFF.